The rows below give T cell receptor beta chains drawn from one sample of a study of blood T cell repertoires in COVID-19. Repertoires were generated with immunoSEQ multiplex PCR, while TCRdb's copy carries only in-frame clones and drops some. The sample lists roughly 52,000 clones, about 87% occurring once. Source material: peripheral blood. The receptor set was obtained from a man aged 50-59 years with acute or convalescent COVID-19. Both conserved end residues are part of each CDR3. The order of the fields is V gene, D gene, clone size, J gene, CDR3 DNA, CDR3 protein. The D gene is left open where the match is weak. Some rows mark clone size as missing; the rest say once, few, many or name a class of expanded clone.

TRBV5-1	TRBD1	NA	TRBJ1-6	TGCGCCAGCAGCTTGCGGGGGACAGGGGACCTCACTGGTTCACCCCTCCACTTT	CASSLRGTGDLTGSPLHF
TRBV5-1	TRBD2	NA	TRBJ2-3	TGCGCCAGCAAATTAGCGGGAGGCTTGGGAGATACGCAGTATTTT	CASKLAGGLGDTQYF
TRBV6-5	TRBD1	NA	TRBJ1-5	TGTGCCAGCAGGGGGGACAGCCGCAATCAGCCCCAGCATTTT	CASRGDSRNQPQHF
TRBV2	TRBD1	once	TRBJ2-5	TGTGCCTTCAGAGCAAGGGGACAGCAAGAGACCCAGTACTTC	CAFRARGQQETQYF
TRBV7-3	NA	NA	TRBJ2-2	TGTGCCAGCAGCTTAACGGGCCTTTCCGGGGAGCTGTTTTTT	CASSLTGLSGELFF
TRBV7-9	NA	NA	TRBJ1-1	TGTGCCAGCAGCTTAGCTGGGGGCGTGAACACTGAAGCTTTCTTT	CASSLAGGVNTEAFF
TRBV18	NA	NA	TRBJ1-6	TGTGCCAGCTCACCACGATCGGGACTCAATTCACCCCTCCACTTT	CASSPRSGLNSPLHF
TRBV5-1	TRBD2	NA	TRBJ2-7	TGCGCCAGCAGCACTAGCGGGAGGCCGGGGGACGAGCAGTACTTC	CASSTSGRPGDEQYF
TRBV3-1/TRBV3-2	TRBD2	NA	TRBJ2-1	TGTGCCAGCAGCCTGCGGGGGGGTTGGGATGAGCAGTTCTTC	CASSLRGGWDEQFF
TRBV7-9	NA	NA	TRBJ2-2	TGTGCCAGCAGCTTGGCCCCCACCGGGGAGCTGTTTTTT	CASSLAPTGELFF
TRBV27	TRBD1	NA	TRBJ2-2	TGTGCCAGCAGGCAGGGGGACGGGGAGCTGTTTTTT	CASRQGDGELFF
TRBV29-1	NA	NA	TRBJ2-3	TGCAGCGCCGAGGGTAGTCTTAGCACAGATACGCAGTATTTT	CSAEGSLSTDTQYF
TRBV9	TRBD2	NA	TRBJ2-7	TGTGCCAGCAGCACAGAAGGACTAGCGGGAGACAAGCAGTACTTC	CASSTEGLAGDKQYF
TRBV6-5	NA	once	TRBJ2-1	TGTGCCAGCCTAGGGGACAAGACAAATGAGCAGTTCTTC	CASLGDKTNEQFF
TRBV24-1	NA	NA	TRBJ2-5	TGTGCCACCTCCGGGGGGAGGGGGGAGACCCAGTACTTC	CATSGGRGETQYF
TRBV15	TRBD2	NA	TRBJ2-5	TGTGCCACCAGCAGAGAGGCGGGGGGCAGTGAGACCCAGTACTTC	CATSREAGGSETQYF
TRBV2	NA	NA	TRBJ2-7	TGTGCCAGCAGCCTACTAGCCGGGGGTTCCTACGAGCAGTACTTC	CASSLLAGGSYEQYF
TRBV5-1	NA	NA	TRBJ2-1	TGCGCCAGCAGCGAAGGCGGGTTCTCCTACAATGAGCAGTTCTTC	CASSEGGFSYNEQFF
TRBV5-1	TRBD1	few	TRBJ1-4	TGCGCCAGCAGCTTGGGACAGGGTGAAAAACTGTTTTTT	CASSLGQGEKLFF
TRBV28	TRBD1	NA	TRBJ2-3	TGTGCCAGCAGTTTGGGACAGGGGGCCCCAGATACGCAGTATTTT	CASSLGQGAPDTQYF
TRBV6-4	TRBD2	NA	TRBJ2-3	TGTGCCAGCTCCCAGACTAGCGGGAGCACAGATACGCAGTATTTT	CASSQTSGSTDTQYF
TRBV28	NA	NA	TRBJ1-1	TGTGCCAGCAGGGCGAACACTGAAGCTTTCTTT	CASRANTEAFF
TRBV7-8	NA	NA	TRBJ2-1	TGTGCCAGCAGCCGGCAGGGGGGTAGCAATGAGCAGTTCTTC	CASSRQGGSNEQFF
TRBV7-9	TRBD2	NA	TRBJ2-3	TGTGCCAGCAACTTCCCTCCGGCGGGAGTAGCAGATACGCAGTATTTT	CASNFPPAGVADTQYF
TRBV3-1/TRBV3-2	NA	NA	TRBJ2-2	TGTGCCAGCACCCTGGGGGGGGCAGGCACCGGGGAGCTGTTTTTT	CASTLGGAGTGELFF
TRBV9	NA	NA	TRBJ1-3	TGTGCCAGCAGTTGGACCGGGGACACCATATATTTT	CASSWTGDTIYF
TRBV9	NA	NA	TRBJ1-3	TGTGCCAGCAGCGTAGGAGGAGGGCCTGGAAACACCATATATTTT	CASSVGGGPGNTIYF
TRBV6-5	TRBD2	NA	TRBJ2-7	TGTGCCAGCAGGACTAGCGGGAACAACGAGCAGTACTTC	CASRTSGNNEQYF
TRBV21-1	NA	NA	TRBJ1-1	TGTGCCAGCAGCAAATCTCCCTGGGACAGGGGGCTGTGGACTGAAGCTTTCTTT	CASSKSPWDRGLWTEAFF
TRBV30	NA	NA	TRBJ1-4	TGTGCCTGGAACACGGGACTTAATGAAAAACTGTTTTTT	CAWNTGLNEKLFF
TRBV27	NA	NA	TRBJ2-6	TGTGCCAGCAGCGGCGGAGGGGCCACCTCTGGGGCCAACGTCCTGACTTTC	CASSGGGATSGANVLTF
TRBV7-9	NA	NA	TRBJ2-1	TGTGCCAGCAGCTTGACTGCCGGCGAGCAGTTCTTC	CASSLTAGEQFF
TRBV4-2	NA	NA	TRBJ2-3	TGTGCCAGCAGCCCAGAGAAACTAGCAGATACGCAGTATTTT	CASSPEKLADTQYF
TRBV11-1	TRBD2	once	TRBJ2-1	TGTGCCAGCAGCCCGAGCGGGACTTACAATGAGCAGTTCTTC	CASSPSGTYNEQFF
TRBV7-9	TRBD1	once	TRBJ1-6	TGTGCCAGCAGCTCGGACAGGCATAATTCACCCCTCCACTTT	CASSSDRHNSPLHF
TRBV11-2	NA	NA	TRBJ2-6	TGTGCCAGCAGCTTCCGAGGGAGCTCTGGGGCCAACGTCCTGACTTTC	CASSFRGSSGANVLTF
TRBV18	NA	once	TRBJ1-2	TGTGCCAGCTCACCCGACAGTAACTATGGCTACACCTTC	CASSPDSNYGYTF
TRBV5-1	NA	NA	TRBJ2-1	TGCGCCAGCAGCCATGGACAGTTGGCGGGTGAGCAGTTCTTC	CASSHGQLAGEQFF
TRBV5-1	TRBD1	NA	TRBJ2-7	TGCGCCAGCAGTCCCGGACAGGGCCGATTCTCCTACGAGCAGTACTTC	CASSPGQGRFSYEQYF
TRBV9	NA	medium-sized	TRBJ2-1	TGTGCCAGCACCCCCAGGGTGAGCTCCTACAATGAGCAGTTCTTC	CASTPRVSSYNEQFF
TRBV5-1	TRBD2	once	TRBJ2-1	TGCGCCAGCAGCCAGGGACTAGCGGGAGGAGGGCAGTTCTTC	CASSQGLAGGGQFF
TRBV11-3	TRBD1	NA	TRBJ2-2	TGTGCCAGCAGCGTTAGGGGGCACGCGAACACCGGGGAGCTGTTTTTT	CASSVRGHANTGELFF
TRBV5-4	TRBD1	NA	TRBJ2-3	TGTGCCAGCAGCCACCAGGGACAGTCCCCAGATACGCAGTATTTT	CASSHQGQSPDTQYF
TRBV9	NA	NA	TRBJ1-5	TGTGCCAGCAGCAGGGGCAGAAGCAATCAGCCCCAGCATTTT	CASSRGRSNQPQHF
TRBV10-2	TRBD2	NA	TRBJ2-1	TGCGCCAGCAGCGTAAGCGGGGGGCCCTACAATGAGCAGTTCTTC	CASSVSGGPYNEQFF
TRBV19	TRBD1	once	TRBJ1-1	TGTGCCAGTACTTCACAGGGGGACACTGAAGCTTTCTTT	CASTSQGDTEAFF
TRBV28	NA	NA	TRBJ1-2	TGTGCCAGCAGTTTAGACAGGTGGAACCCCTACACCTTC	CASSLDRWNPYTF
TRBV7-3	NA	few	TRBJ2-1	TGTGCCAGCAGCTTACTCACTAGCCAACTCAATGAGCAGTTCTTC	CASSLLTSQLNEQFF
TRBV7-9	NA	once	TRBJ2-5	TGTGCCAGCAGCTTAGTTCTGGGACTGTACCAAGAGACCCAGTACTTC	CASSLVLGLYQETQYF
TRBV9	TRBD1	NA	TRBJ1-3	TGTGCCAGCAGCGTAGGACAGGGTGCTTTCTTCTCTGGAAACACCATATATTTT	CASSVGQGAFFSGNTIYF
TRBV25-1	NA	NA	TRBJ2-5	TGTGCCAGCAGTGAAGGGGGCGGGAGTCGGGAGACCCAGTACTTC	CASSEGGGSRETQYF
TRBV5-6	TRBD2	NA	TRBJ2-5	TGTGCCAGCAGCTTGAGTTTGGGACTAGCGGGAGGGGGTGAGACCCAGTACTTC	CASSLSLGLAGGGETQYF
TRBV25-1	TRBD1	NA	TRBJ2-7	TGTGCCAGCAGCTCCCTGGGTCATCGGGACAGGGTATCCTACGAGCAGTACTTC	CASSSLGHRDRVSYEQYF
TRBV2	NA	NA	TRBJ2-1	TGTGCCAGCAGTGAAATTCCAAATAATGAGCAGTTCTTC	CASSEIPNNEQFF
TRBV18	TRBD2	NA	TRBJ2-3	TGTGCCAGCTCACCTCCCAAGCGGGAGGGCATCACAGATACGCAGTATTTT	CASSPPKREGITDTQYF
TRBV19	TRBD1	NA	TRBJ2-1	TGTGCCACCTGGGGGACAGGGGCCTACAATGAGCAGTTCTTC	CATWGTGAYNEQFF
TRBV27	NA	NA	TRBJ1-1	TGTGCCAGCAGTTTAACGTTCCCACAGGGTGGTAGTTTGAACACTGAAGCTTTCTTT	CASSLTFPQGGSLNTEAFF
TRBV7-3	NA	NA	TRBJ1-3	TGTGCCAGCAGCTTATATCAGGGTGCCGGAAACACCATATATTTT	CASSLYQGAGNTIYF
TRBV2	TRBD2	once	TRBJ2-3	TGTGCCACGTCTAGCGGAGGCACAGATACGCAGTATTTT	CATSSGGTDTQYF